This T cell receptor beta chain is from a study of shared clonotypes between healthy human individuals. The CDR3 is made up of 15 amino acids. V shed 2 bases, J shed 4 bases, and the junction held 7 bases outside the gene matches. The germline V gene has CDR1 SGHAT and CDR2 FQNNGV. Per sorted-subset replicate PCR, input was roughly 200 ng DNA, representing tens of thousands of T cell genomes. In the original processing: Filtering was not the same, since immunoSEQ gave junction-only sequences without quality scores. Some clones are missing from TCRdb's copy, which holds only in-frame ones; the method was immunoSEQ multiplex PCR. For V, J and clone size, that table is used; D and trimming come from the DNA. Altogether 2 million to 2.5 million clones are present, approximately 94% being singletons, with the ten largest covering more than 1.5%. CD45RO-negative, CCR7-positively selected cells formed the naive CD8 fraction, excluding terminally differentiated effector memory CD45RA+ cells.

The sequencing input was naive CD8+ T cells from PBMCs. This chain uses TRBV11-2 with TRBJ1-2, with 7 positions matching TRBD1. This clonotype originated in a man aged 18-30 years in good health. Some clones in this sample may be carry-over from other donors' samples. CDR3 loop: CASSLPGQHVYGYTF. CDR3 nucleotide sequence: TGTGCCAGCAGCTTACCGGGACAGCATGTCTATGGCTACACCTTC.